The 29 T cell receptor beta chains below all came from one sample that was sequenced in a study of regulatory T cells in long-lasting Graves disease. Investigators prepared the TCR beta libraries by applying iRepertoire HTBI primers and Arm-PCR of CDR3 regions. Using its own MiXCR run on the multiplex PCR reads, TCRdb lists one record per CDR3 protein. Among about 660,000 distinct CDR3 sequences listed, around 32% were seen once. Time point meaning: persistent/refractory GD, antithyroid drugs over 5 years with positive TRAb. PBMC-extracted RNA yielded the TCR library. Source: peripheral blood mononuclear cells (PBMCs), taken when the disease was refractory, from a patient treated with antithyroid drugs. Receptor source: a female donor with Graves disease.

This sequence joins TRBV12-3 or TRBV12-4 and TRBJ1-1; perhaps TRBD1 as D (5 bases). The CDR3 length is 14 residues. The V and J ends lost 3 bases and 7 bases respectively, with 15 bases between them. The CDR3 DNA reads as TGTGCCAGCAGTTTTGGGTACAGGATGAGTGAAGCTTTCTTT. It encodes CASSFGYRMSEAFF.

The table lists this clonotype with a few counts. V and J are TRBV6-1 and TRBJ2-4; tentatively, D is TRBD1 (5 bases). Germline loops: CDR1 MNHNS, CDR2 SASEGT. This CDR3 has 14 amino acids. Trimming cost V 8 bases and J 3 bases, with 14 bases left between them. CDR3: CASRYQGVKNIQYF. The CDR3 region has the DNA TGTGCCAGCCGCTACCAGGGCGTCAAAAACATTCAGTACTTC.

V and J are TRBV7-9 and TRBJ1-2; no clear D gene. The CDR3 length is 13 residues. Trimming shortened V by 4 bases and J by 5 bases, and 11 bases separated the two germline ends. Germline CDR1 SEHNR, CDR2 FQNEAQ (reference sequence). CDR3 amino acids: CASSSPGFYGYTF. CDR3 nucleotide sequence: TGTGCCAGCAGCTCCCCGGGATTTTATGGCTACACCTTC. The full variable domain, completed using reference TRBV7-9 and TRBJ1-2, is DTGVSQNPRHKITKRGQNVTFRCDPISEHNRLYWYRQTLGQGPEFLTYFQNEAQLEKSRLLSDRFSAERPKGSFSTLEIQRTEQGDSAMYLCASSSPGFYGYTFGSGTRLTVV.

The chain carries TRBV4-1 and TRBJ2-7, with D perhaps TRBD2 (6 bases). The germline gives CDR1 MGHRA, CDR2 YSYEKL. V was trimmed by 3 bases and J by 1 base, leaving 13 bases between them. This CDR3 is built from 15 residues. CDR3 sequence (DNA): TGCGCCAGCAGCCAGGCCGGGACTGTGTCCTACGAGCAGTACTTC. This gives the protein CASSQAGTVSYEQYF.

This clonotype occurred a few times. This sequence joins TRBV27 and TRBJ2-4; a weak D match, TRBD2 (7 bases). Trimming removed 2 bases at V and 1 base at J, with 15 bases between. The germline CDR1 and CDR2 sequences are MNHEY and SMNVEV (reference sequence). The CDR3 is 17 residues long. The CDR3 reads CASSLIGGAGAKNIQYF. The CDR3 DNA follows: TGTGCCAGCAGTTTAATTGGGGGGGCGGGGGCCAAAAACATTCAGTACTTC.

This clonotype has ten or more counts. V and J are TRBV6-1 and TRBJ1-2; 7 nucleotides match TRBD1. CDR3 length equals 14 residues. CDR1 is MNHNS, CDR2 SASEGT, per germline. V shed 4 bases and J 2 bases; nucleotides not matched to a gene: 4. CDR3 amino acids: CASSVGGQNYGYTF. CDR3 nucleotides: TGTGCCAGCAGTGTCGGGGGACAGAACTATGGCTACACCTTC.

This clonotype was picked up many times. The chain employs TRBV12-3 or TRBV12-4 and TRBJ2-7; D gene ambiguous. The V gene lost 1 base and the J gene lost 0 bases, with 10 bases spanning the gap. This CDR3 region has 15 residues. Written as DNA, the CDR3 is TGTGCCAGCAGTTTAGGGCGGATGAGCTCCTACGAGCAGTACTTC. It codes for CASSLGRMSSYEQYF.

The chain links TRBV12-3 or TRBV12-4 to TRBJ2-1; D may be TRBD2 (6 bases). V shed 6 bases and J shed 4 bases, with 19 bases lying between them. The CDR3 has 16 amino acids. Here the CDR3 DNA reads TGTGCCAGCAGCCACCGGAGACTAGGGTCGTACAATGAGCAGTTCTTC. This translates into CASSHRRLGSYNEQFF.

The chain employs TRBV12-3 or TRBV12-4 and TRBJ2-7, with TRBD2 matching over 10 bases. V lost 6 bases and J lost 4; bases outside the gene matches: 6. This CDR3 has 14 residues. CDR3 residues: CASRPGLAIYEQYF. For the CDR3, the DNA is TGTGCCAGCAGGCCGGGACTAGCGATATACGAGCAGTACTTC.

V and J are TRBV7-3 and TRBJ2-7; TRBD1 matches at 9 bases. Germline V gene lookup returns CDR1 SGHTA and CDR2 FQGTGA. There are 15 residues in the CDR3. V dropped 5 bases and J dropped 5; count of bases not matched to a gene: 10. The CDR3 reads CASSLLGTGTHEQYF. The CDR3 nucleotides are TGTGCCAGCAGCCTGCTTGGGACAGGGACCCACGAGCAGTACTTC.

This clonotype came up a few times. This chain links TRBV6-5 with TRBJ1-2, with 9 nucleotides matching TRBD1. This CDR3 is 16 amino acids long. The germline V gene has CDR1 MNHEY and CDR2 SVGAGI. The V and J ends lost 4 bases and 6 bases, in that order; junction bases with no gene match: 12. The DNA of the CDR3 is TGTGCCAGCAGTTTCGACAGGGGGAAAGGCTTTAATGGCTACACCTTC. Protein: CASSFDRGKGFNGYTF.

This clonotype came up many times. This sequence joins TRBV2 and TRBJ1-5; 7 nucleotides agree with TRBD1. This CDR3 spans 14 amino acids. In germline, CDR1 is SNHLY, CDR2 FYNNEI. V shed 6 bases and J 4 bases; nucleotides not matched to a gene: 6. The CDR3 spells CASSFGTANQPQHF. In nucleotides, the CDR3 is TGTGCCAGCAGCTTCGGGACAGCGAATCAGCCCCAGCATTTT.

This chain joins TRBV7-2 and TRBJ1-2; D is unclear. The germline V and J ends were trimmed by 7 bases and 8 bases, with 5 bases remaining between them. CDR3 size: 9 residues. Looked up from germline, CDR1 is SGHTA and CDR2 is FQGNSA. CDR3 loop: CASIGGYTF. The CDR3 region has the DNA TGTGCCAGCATCGGGGGCTACACCTTC.

This clonotype was seen repeatedly, ten times or more. The chain links TRBV6-1 to TRBJ2-7; 8 bases are a match to TRBD2. Per the germline V gene, CDR1 is MNHNS and CDR2 is SASEGT. The V segment lost 3 bases and the J segment 1 base; nucleotides outside the gene matches: 5. The CDR3 spans 15 residues. The CDR3 protein is CASSDVLAGSYEQYF. CDR3 bases: TGTGCCAGCAGTGATGTTCTAGCGGGTTCCTACGAGCAGTACTTC.

The J gene is TRBJ2-2, the V gene TRBV11-2; D gene unclear. Trimming left V 4 bases short and J 5 bases short, with 8 bases between. The CDR3 runs to 13 residues. Per germline, CDR1 SGHAT and CDR2 FQNNGV. CDR3 sequence: CASSSTDTGELFF. Here the CDR3 DNA reads TGTGCCAGCAGCTCTACCGATACCGGGGAGCTGTTTTTT.

The table lists this clonotype with many counts. The V and J genes are TRBV12-3 or TRBV12-4 and TRBJ2-2; TRBD2 matches at 7 bases. The CDR3 loop spans 14 amino acids. The trim removed 0 bases at V and 7 bases at J, leaving 2 bases unmatched. The CDR3 DNA sequence: TGTGCCAGCAGTTTAGCGGGAGGGTTCGGGGAGCTGTTTTTT. Protein: CASSLAGGFGELFF.

V gene TRBV18 combines with J gene TRBJ2-7, with TRBD1 as a possible D gene (6 bases). Germline values: CDR1 KGHSH, CDR2 LQKENI. V was shortened by 4 bases and J by 4 bases, with 17 bases between the two germline ends. This CDR3 spans 15 amino acids. In DNA form, the CDR3 reads TGTGCCAGCTCACACGGCCGGGACACTAAGTACGAGCAGTACTTC. It encodes CASSHGRDTKYEQYF.

The chain is built from TRBV5-1 and TRBJ2-2; no clear D. This CDR3 is built from 14 residues. V gave up 3 bases and J gave up 3 bases, with 9 bases separating them. Germline V gives CDR1 SGHRS, CDR2 YFSETQ. CDR3 DNA: TGCGCCAGCAGCTCTAAAAGTTACACCGGGGAGCTGTTTTTT. Protein product: CASSSKSYTGELFF. Variable domain in full (rest from reference TRBV5-1 and TRBJ2-2): KAGVTQTPRYLIKTRGQQVTLSCSPISGHRSVSWYQQTPGQGLQFLFEYFSETQRNKGNFPGRFSGRQFSNSRSEMNVSTLELGDSALYLCASSSKSYTGELFFGEGSRLTVL.

The V call is TRBV13, the J call TRBJ1-2; unclear D gene. Germline CDR1 PRHDT, CDR2 FYEKMQ (reference sequence). V was cut by 3 bases and J by 8 bases, with 10 bases left in between. This CDR3 is built from 12 residues. CDR3 bases: TGTGCCAGCAGCTTCGGGTATCAAGGCTACACCTTC. It translates to CASSFGYQGYTF.

The chain has TRBV28 and TRBJ1-5; TRBD1 matches 11 bases. CDR1 and CDR2 (germline): MDHEN, SYDVKM. CDR3 length: 16 amino acids. After removal of 6 bases from V and 5 bases from J, the junction contained 9 bases not matched to a gene. In DNA form, the CDR3 reads TGTGCCAGCAGGGAGGGTCCGGGACAGGGGGATCAGCCCCAGCATTTT. It codes for CASREGPGQGDQPQHF.

This clonotype was counted between two and nine times. V and J are TRBV29-1 and TRBJ2-5; 8 bases are a match to TRBD1. The CDR3 runs 13 residues. V trimming: 3 bases; J trimming: 5 bases; junction bases outside the gene matches: 5. The germline gives CDR1 SQVTM, CDR2 ANQGSEA. The CDR3 DNA is TGCAGCGTTGACGACAGGGGTGGTGAGACCCAGTACTTC. It yields the protein CSVDDRGGETQYF.

This clonotype was seen only a few times. The chain joins TRBV28 to TRBJ1-5; 8 positions match TRBD1. The CDR3 covers 12 residues. Trimming removed 11 bases from V and 11 bases from J; junction bases left unmatched: 11. Germline CDR1 is MDHEN and CDR2 is SYDVKM. DNA of the CDR3: TGTGCCGGAGGACAGGGAATTGTGGCCCAGCATTTT. Translating gives CAGGQGIVAQHF.

This clonotype was detected a few times. The V and J genes are TRBV20-1 and TRBJ2-5; 14 nucleotides line up with TRBD2. CDR3 length: 15 residues. V trimming: 5 bases; J trimming: 4 bases; junction bases outside the gene matches: 6. CDR1 is DFQATT and CDR2 is SNEGSKA in the germline V gene (reference sequence). CDR3 coding DNA: TGCAGTGCTTGGGAGACTAGCGGGAGGGTAGAGACCCAGTACTTC. Its protein is CSAWETSGRVETQYF.

The J gene is TRBJ1-5, the V gene TRBV10-2, with D uncertain. In germline, CDR1 is WSHSY, CDR2 SAAADI. There are 15 residues in the CDR3. V shed 0 bases and J shed 4 bases, with 10 bases lying between them. The CDR3 region is CASSESKSSNQPQHF. CDR3 in DNA: TGCGCCAGCAGTGAGTCGAAGTCCTCGAATCAGCCCCAGCATTTT.

This chain links TRBV29-1 with TRBJ1-3, with D possibly TRBD1 on 6 matching bases. The CDR3 has 14 amino acids. Trimming stripped 1 base from V and 4 bases from J, with 11 bases between. Looked up from germline, CDR1 is SQVTM and CDR2 is ANQGSEA. Written as DNA, the CDR3 is TGCAGCGTTGAAGTTCAGGGGCGAGGAAACACCATATATTTT. It specifies CSVEVQGRGNTIYF.

The chain links TRBV28 to TRBJ1-5; 9 bases match TRBD1. This CDR3 contains 16 residues. CDR1 and CDR2 from the germline V gene are MDHEN and SYDVKM. J lost 7 bases, V lost 2 bases, and 9 bases had no gene match. The CDR3 DNA reads as TGTGCCAGCAGTTTAAGAGGGGGACAGGGAGGGCAGCCCCAGCATTTT. Translated, it gives CASSLRGGQGGQPQHF.

The rearrangement links TRBV30 to TRBJ1-5; 11 positions agree with TRBD1. In germline, CDR1 is GTSNPN, CDR2 SVGIG (reference sequence). Trimming cost V 0 bases and J 4 bases; bases outside gene matches: 2. CDR3 length: 15 amino acids. CDR3 nucleotides: TGTGCCTGGAGTGTCAGGGACAGGGGGAATCAGCCCCAGCATTTT. Translated, it gives CAWSVRDRGNQPQHF.

This rearrangement joins TRBV5-5 to TRBJ1-2; 7 bases match TRBD1. This CDR3 region has 14 residues. V gave up 0 bases and J gave up 6 bases; unmatched junction bases: 5. CDR1 SGHKS and CDR2 YYEKEE come from the germline V gene (reference sequence). This chain's CDR3 is CASSLDRGHDGYTF. CDR3 DNA: TGTGCCAGCAGCTTGGACAGGGGTCATGATGGCTACACCTTC.

This clonotype was observed a few times. The chain uses TRBV6-1 and TRBJ2-7; D uncertain. CDR3 length: 14 amino acids. Germline CDR1 is MNHNS and CDR2 is SASEGT. The germline V and J ends were trimmed by 6 bases and 6 bases, with 18 bases remaining between them. DNA for the CDR3: TGTGCCAGCAGGCTTTCGAGGACCCCCACCGAGCAGTACTTC. Protein sequence: CASRLSRTPTEQYF.